This T cell receptor beta chain was recorded in a study of CD8+ T cells in alopecia areata. Study details: The protocol delivered tofacitinib for 6 to 18 months, then withdrew it for 6 months. Disease severity was quantified as SALT score of affected scalp area.

The CDR3 loop spans 14 amino acids. V shed 5 bases and J shed 7 bases, with 12 bases lying between them. The V gene's germline CDR1 is SEHNR and CDR2 FQNEAQ (reference sequence). Notes on the study in general: Tofacitinib significantly decreased scalp clonality and expanded CD8+ clones among top 100.

Treatment noted: oral pan-JAK inhibitor, 5-10 mg twice daily. Comments on this clone: Its cognate antigen is unknown.

In each case, RNA was isolated and then reverse transcribed into cDNA as the sequencing template. The table came from immunoSEQ multiplex PCR; TCRdb's copy has only in-frame clones and leaves some out. Among about 270,000 clones listed, roughly 63% were seen once. This sequence originates from a human donor with alopecia areata. The chain recombines TRBV7-9 with TRBJ1-6; TRBD1 might be the D (6 bases). The specimen was CD4+ T cells sorted from blood, collected between weeks 51 and 54, from a patient treated with tofacitinib. The CDR3 is CASSTGTQNSPLHF. Here the CDR3 DNA reads TGTGCCAGCAGCACCGGGACACAGAATTCACCCCTCCACTTT.